These 31 T cell receptor beta chains share one sample of origin, sequenced in a study of T cells in Graves' hyperthyroidism and ophthalmopathy. TCR beta CDR3 regions were amplified from RNA transcripts. When the TCR CDR3 underwent first-round RT-PCR, the HTBI primer set was used. TCRdb used MiXCR to reprocess the multiplex PCR reads, holding one entry per CDR3 protein. Of around 600,000 distinct CDR3 sequences listed, about a sixth are singletons. Sequenced sample: blood. These receptors originate from a woman in her thirties or forties with Graves' ophthalmopathy.

The V and J genes are TRBV4-2 and TRBJ2-7; no clear D. The CDR3 is made up of 13 amino acids. V lost 0 bases, J lost 8 bases, and 11 bases lay in between. CDR1 LGHNA and CDR2 YNFKEQ come from the germline V gene. CDR3 loop: CASSQEPVSKQYF. The DNA for the CDR3 is TGTGCCAGCAGCCAAGAGCCAGTCAGCAAGCAGTACTTC.

Ten or more counts support this clonotype. V usage is TRBV5-1 and J usage is TRBJ2-1; D is unresolved. Trimming left V 2 bases short and J 8 bases short, with 17 bases between. Germline-derived CDR1 and CDR2 are SGHRS and YFSETQ. This CDR3 has 15 residues. CDR3 in DNA: TGCGCCAGCAGCTTAAGAAGCGCCTCTGGACATGAGCAGTTCTTC. It translates to CASSLRSASGHEQFF.

The chain is built from TRBV19 and TRBJ2-2; tentative D call: TRBD2 (6 bases). Per the germline V gene, CDR1 is LNHDA and CDR2 is SQIVND (reference sequence). The CDR3 consists of 15 residues. Trimming left V 0 bases short and J 5 bases short, with 10 bases between. DNA for the CDR3: TGTGCCAGTAGTATAGAAGGAGGGGCAACCGGGGAGCTGTTTTTT. Its protein product is CASSIEGGATGELFF.

This clonotype was observed at least ten times. J is TRBJ1-4 and V is TRBV7-2, with D possibly being TRBD1 (5 bases). The V gene's germline CDR1 is SGHTA and CDR2 FQGNSA. This CDR3 contains 17 residues. V was shortened by 4 bases and J by 8 bases, with 23 bases between the two germline ends. The chain's CDR3 is CASSSPSSGGIGEKLFF. The DNA for the CDR3 is TGTGCCAGCAGCTCCCCGTCTTCTGGGGGAATCGGGGAAAAACTGTTTTTT.

This clonotype was recorded many times. The V gene is TRBV5-1, the J gene TRBJ2-7, with TRBD2 matching 7 bases. V lost 1 base and J lost 5; bases outside the gene matches: 3. Germline V lookup: CDR1 SGHRS, CDR2 YFSETQ. The CDR3 covers 13 residues. CDR3 coding DNA: TGCGCCAGCAGCTTGAGGAGCGGGGACGAGCAGTACTTC. Amino acids: CASSLRSGDEQYF.

This clonotype showed up many times. The chain uses TRBV25-1 and TRBJ1-1, with D possibly being TRBD1 (6 bases). CDR1 and CDR2 (germline): MGHDK, SYGVNS. Trimming took off 2 bases at V and 3 bases at J, with 10 bases between the two ends. CDR3 size: 14 residues. The CDR3 protein is CASSEVRGDTEAFF. CDR3 nucleotide sequence: TGTGCCAGCAGTGAAGTCAGGGGTGACACTGAAGCTTTCTTT.

Many counts were recorded for this clonotype. V is TRBV11-2 and J is TRBJ2-7, with 7 bases lining up with TRBD2. This CDR3 contains 14 residues. V was pared by 5 bases and J by 1 base, with 5 bases of the junction left unmatched. CDR1 and CDR2 from the germline V gene are SGHAT and FQNNGV. The CDR3: CASSTGGGSYEQYF. In nucleotides, the CDR3 is TGTGCCAGCAGCACCGGCGGGGGTTCCTACGAGCAGTACTTC. Complete variable domain (other parts from reference TRBV11-2 and TRBJ2-7): EAGVAQSPRYKIIEKRQSVAFWCNPISGHATLYWYQQILGQGPKLLIQFQNNGVVDDSQLPKDRFSAERLKGVDSTLKIQPAKLEDSAVYLCASSTGGGSYEQYFGPGTRLTVT.

In this sample, this clonotype turned up a few times. V and J are TRBV12-3 or TRBV12-4 and TRBJ2-3; TRBD1 aligns across 7 bases. The CDR3 has 16 amino acids. The junction had 11 bases not matched to a gene; V was cut back by 5 bases and J by 3 bases. The CDR3 here is CASSLGRGQYTDTQYF. The CDR3 nucleotides read TGTGCCAGCAGTCTCGGAAGGGGGCAATATACAGATACGCAGTATTTT.

The table lists this clonotype with many counts. The V gene is TRBV5-1, the J gene TRBJ1-1; 7 bases align to TRBD1. Germline loops: CDR1 SGHRS, CDR2 YFSETQ. This CDR3 region has 14 residues. V lost 4 bases to trimming and J lost 3 bases; unmatched junction nucleotides: 6. The CDR3 DNA reads TGCGCCAGCAGCGCCGGGGACAGCTACACTGAAGCTTTCTTT. It codes for CASSAGDSYTEAFF.

This clonotype appeared many times. This chain connects TRBV20-1 to TRBJ1-6, with D possibly matching TRBD1 (6 bases). Trimming removed 4 bases from V and 1 base from J, with 20 bases in between. This CDR3 has 18 residues. Germline CDR1 and CDR2: DFQATT and SNEGSKA (reference sequence). The CDR3 sequence is CSAIQKNRDMSYNSPLHF. In DNA form, the CDR3 reads TGCAGTGCTATCCAGAAGAACAGGGATATGTCCTATAATTCACCCCTCCACTTT.

Note on this clonotype: The junction departs from the called germline gene at one end, perhaps through a read error. V and J are TRBV4-1 and TRBJ1-2; 9 positions agree with TRBD1. CDR1 is MGHRA, CDR2 YSYEKL, per germline. The CDR3 contains 14 residues. The CDR3 sequence: CAGSQGQGIGGYTF. The CDR3 coding sequence is TGCGCCGGCAGCCAAGGACAGGGGATTGGGGGCTACACCTTC.

This clonotype was counted at least ten times. The genes are TRBV2 and TRBJ2-1; D possibly corresponds to TRBD2 (5 bases). In germline, CDR1 is SNHLY, CDR2 FYNNEI. The V gene lost 3 bases and the J gene lost 0 bases, with 12 bases spanning the gap. CDR3 length: 16 amino acids. The CDR3 reads CASSDLWLASYNEQFF. The CDR3 DNA reads TGTGCCAGCAGTGATTTGTGGCTAGCCTCCTACAATGAGCAGTTCTTC.

This clonotype has just a few counts. This chain connects TRBV20-1 to TRBJ1-5, with 8 bases identical to TRBD1. The CDR3 loop spans 14 amino acids. In germline, CDR1 is DFQATT, CDR2 SNEGSKA (reference sequence). Trimming removed 1 base from V and 7 bases from J; junction bases left unmatched: 6. The CDR3 is CSARGPGGGQPQHF. In DNA form, the CDR3 reads TGCAGTGCTAGAGGGCCAGGGGGCGGCCAGCCCCAGCATTTT.

This clonotype was seen a few times. The CDR3 bases are TGTGCCAGCAGTGACGGGGGGGAACCTGGAAACACCATATATTTT. It codes for CASSDGGEPGNTIYF. V is TRBV6-1 and J is TRBJ1-3; D may be TRBD1 (5 bases). The V and J ends lost 3 bases and 2 bases respectively, with 11 bases between them. The CDR3 extends over 15 amino acids. CDR1 is MNHNS and CDR2 is SASEGT in the germline V gene.

This chain connects TRBV5-1 to TRBJ2-3, with TRBD2 matching 7 bases. The CDR3 loop spans 16 amino acids. V gave up 4 bases and J gave up 6 bases; unmatched junction bases: 14. In germline, CDR1 is SGHRS, CDR2 YFSETQ. Here the CDR3 reads CASSVYPGGVADTQYF. CDR3 nucleotide sequence: TGCGCCAGCAGCGTCTACCCGGGGGGAGTCGCGGATACGCAGTATTTT. The full variable domain, its missing parts supplied by reference TRBV5-1 and TRBJ2-3, is KAGVTQTPRYLIKTRGQQVTLSCSPISGHRSVSWYQQTPGQGLQFLFEYFSETQRNKGNFPGRFSGRQFSNSRSEMNVSTLELGDSALYLCASSVYPGGVADTQYFGPGTRLTVL.

The chain links TRBV5-1 to TRBJ2-5; no definite D call. Per the germline V gene, CDR1 is SGHRS and CDR2 is YFSETQ. V shed 4 bases and J shed 6 bases, with 7 bases lying between them. The CDR3 is 11 residues long. In DNA, the CDR3 is TGCGCCAGCAGCCCGGGCCAGACCCAGTACTTC. Translation: CASSPGQTQYF.

As regards this clonotype: A clone one base away is much larger, so this may be a read error. This chain uses TRBV20-1 with TRBJ2-7, with D tentatively TRBD2 (5 bases). In germline, CDR1 is DFQATT, CDR2 SNEGSKA (reference sequence). The CDR3 extends over 14 amino acids. CDR3 in amino acids: CSAPRPSSSYELYF. For the CDR3, the DNA is TGCAGTGCTCCCCGGCCTTCTAGCTCCTACGAGCTGTACTTC.

This rearrangement joins TRBV4-1 to TRBJ2-1, with D possibly TRBD1 on 5 matching bases. V was trimmed by 5 bases and J by 10 bases, leaving 12 bases between them. The germline gives CDR1 MGHRA, CDR2 YSYEKL. The CDR3 runs to 12 residues. The CDR3 sequence is CASSIIAGEQFF. DNA of the CDR3: TGCGCCAGCAGCATAATAGCAGGGGAGCAGTTCTTC.

The table lists this clonotype with a few counts. The gene calls are TRBV5-1 and TRBJ2-1, with 7 bases matching TRBD1. The length of the CDR3 is 15 residues. The junction had 3 bases not matched to a gene; V was cut back by 0 bases and J by 3 bases. Germline-derived CDR1 and CDR2 are SGHRS and YFSETQ. The CDR3 DNA is TGCGCCAGCAGCTTGGAGGGGGCCGACTACAATGAGCAGTTCTTC. Translated, it gives CASSLEGADYNEQFF.

The rearrangement joins TRBV20-1 to TRBJ1-4; the D gene is possibly TRBD1 (5 bases). V lost 6 bases and J lost 6, with 17 bases in between. CDR1 is DFQATT and CDR2 is SNEGSKA in the germline V gene (reference sequence). The CDR3 length is 14 residues. CDR3 nucleotide sequence: TGCAGTGCCCGCCCTGGGGGGAGGGATGAAAAACTGTTTTTT. It is translated as CSARPGGRDEKLFF.

This clonotype was recorded many times. This chain uses TRBV3-1 with TRBJ1-6, with D possibly TRBD1 on 6 matching bases. Germline CDR1 reads LGHDT; CDR2 reads YNNKEL (reference sequence). Trimming took 3 bases from V and 7 from J, leaving 10 bases between them. The CDR3 sequence is 14 residues long. The CDR3 loop is CASSHRRGNSPLHF. The CDR3 nucleotides read TGTGCCAGCAGCCACCGCAGGGGAAATTCACCCCTCCACTTT.

V and J are TRBV10-2 and TRBJ1-2, with 7 positions matching TRBD1. This CDR3 is 12 amino acids long. Germline assignment: CDR1 WSHSY and CDR2 SAAADI. Trimming took 8 bases from V and 4 from J; bases not matched to a gene: 4. The DNA for the CDR3 is TGCGCCAGCTCGACAGGGCCCTATGGCTACACCTTC. The encoded protein is CASSTGPYGYTF.

This clonotype appeared a few times. The rearrangement links TRBV19 to TRBJ1-1; no clear D gene. CDR3 size: 13 residues. Germline values: CDR1 LNHDA, CDR2 SQIVND (reference sequence). Trimming took off 10 bases at V and 1 base at J, with 13 bases between the two ends. The CDR3 sequence: CATQEGPNTEAFF. CDR3 DNA: TGTGCCACCCAAGAAGGGCCGAACACTGAAGCTTTCTTT.

The V and J genes are TRBV9 and TRBJ1-5; D gene uncertain. The CDR3 has 14 amino acids. Germline CDR1 SGDLS, CDR2 YYNGEE. With 3 bases removed from V and 7 bases from J, the gap between germline ends came to 14 bases. Here the CDR3 reads CASSAGPSMQPQHF. The CDR3 nucleotides read TGTGCCAGCAGCGCGGGCCCGAGCATGCAGCCCCAGCATTTT.

Many counts were recorded for this clonotype. This chain connects TRBV3-1 to TRBJ2-2, with D unclear. Looked up from germline, CDR1 is LGHDT and CDR2 is YNNKEL (reference sequence). This CDR3 is 14 amino acids long. The V and J ends lost 1 base and 3 bases respectively, with 6 bases between them. CDR3 loop: CASSQVLYTGELFF. CDR3 nucleotide sequence: TGTGCCAGCAGCCAAGTACTGTACACCGGGGAGCTGTTTTTT.

This clonotype appeared a few times. DNA of the CDR3: TGTGCCAGTAGTGGGGGGACGGAACGACTTGAAGCTTTCTTT. It codes for CASSGGTERLEAFF. The chain is built from TRBV19 and TRBJ1-1, with D tentatively TRBD1 (5 bases). The CDR3 extends over 14 amino acids. V dropped 5 bases and J dropped 7 bases, with 17 bases sitting between them. Per germline, CDR1 LNHDA and CDR2 SQIVND (reference sequence).

In this sample, this clonotype turned up a few times. This chain links TRBV20-1 with TRBJ2-1, with a tentative D call TRBD2 (5 bases). The CDR3 runs 14 residues. Between the trimmed V and J ends, which lost 3 bases and 7 bases, there was a span of 16 bases. Germline CDR1 is DFQATT and CDR2 is SNEGSKA (reference sequence). CDR3 sequence: CSARTTQGLNEQFF. DNA of the CDR3: TGCAGTGCTAGGACTACTCAAGGCCTAAATGAGCAGTTCTTC.

This clonotype was seen ten or more times. The V call is TRBV2, the J call TRBJ2-5; D possibly matches TRBD1 or TRBD2 (5 bases each). Germline CDR1 reads SNHLY; CDR2 reads FYNNEI. The CDR3 is 14 residues long. Trimming took off 4 bases at V and 5 bases at J, with 14 bases between the two ends. CDR3 nucleotides: TGTGCCAGCAGTGCAGGGAGCTCCGGGGAGACCCAGTACTTC. Translated: CASSAGSSGETQYF.

This clonotype was counted ten times or more. This rearrangement joins TRBV24-1 to TRBJ2-1; D is possibly TRBD2 (6 bases). Germline lookup yields CDR1 KGHDR and CDR2 SFDVKD. The V and J ends lost 8 bases and 7 bases respectively, with 20 bases between them. The CDR3 is 15 residues long. CDR3 bases: TGTGCCACCAACTCCGGGCAGGGAGGCTCGAATGAGCAGTTCTTC. Protein sequence: CATNSGQGGSNEQFF.

The rearrangement links TRBV18 to TRBJ1-1; no clear D gene. This CDR3 has 16 amino acids. The V gene's germline CDR1 is KGHSH and CDR2 LQKENI. V was shortened by 3 bases and J by 3 bases, with 17 bases between the two germline ends. The CDR3 spells CASSPFTPSGDTEAFF. CDR3 DNA sequence: TGTGCCAGCTCACCTTTCACACCAAGTGGGGACACTGAAGCTTTCTTT.

This clonotype was counted at least ten times. This sequence joins TRBV11-2 and TRBJ2-1, with TRBD2 identical over 10 bases. CDR3 length: 17 amino acids. Unmatched junction bases numbered 7, after V lost 2 bases and J lost 3 bases. CDR1 is SGHAT, CDR2 FQNNGV, per germline. DNA for the CDR3: TGTGCCAGCAGCTTATACCTAGCGGGAGTACTCTACAATGAGCAGTTCTTC. Its protein is CASSLYLAGVLYNEQFF.